Each of the 2 T cell receptor beta chains below was sequenced from the same sample in a study of blood T cell repertoires in COVID-19. Repertoires were generated with immunoSEQ multiplex PCR, while TCRdb's copy carries only in-frame clones and drops some. The table includes tens of thousands of clones, about three quarters detected once. Specimen: peripheral blood. The receptors come from a human donor in a cohort sampled during active COVID-19.

The chain recombines TRBV13 with TRBJ1-2, with D unclear. The V end was cut by 2 bases, the J end by 4 bases, with 5 bases between. Germline CDR1 is PRHDT and CDR2 is FYEKMQ (reference sequence). The CDR3 spans 12 residues. The CDR3 loop is CASSLPGYGYTF. CDR3 coding DNA: TGTGCCAGCAGCTTACCCGGCTATGGCTACACCTTC.

CDR3 amino acids: CASKGGKGSYEQYF. Here the CDR3 DNA reads TGTGCCAGCAAGGGGGGGAAGGGGTCCTACGAGCAGTACTTC. This sequence joins TRBV2 and TRBJ2-7; tentative D call: TRBD2 (7 bases). Per the germline V gene, CDR1 is SNHLY and CDR2 is FYNNEI. The CDR3 totals 14 residues. V was clipped by 7 bases and J by 1 base, with 14 bases between them. Variable domain in full (rest from reference TRBV2 and TRBJ2-7): EPEVTQTPSHQVTQMGQEVILRCVPISNHLYFYWYRQILGQKVEFLVSFYNNEISEKSEIFDDQFSVERPDGSNFTLKIRSTKLEDSAMYFCASKGGKGSYEQYFGPGTRLTVT.